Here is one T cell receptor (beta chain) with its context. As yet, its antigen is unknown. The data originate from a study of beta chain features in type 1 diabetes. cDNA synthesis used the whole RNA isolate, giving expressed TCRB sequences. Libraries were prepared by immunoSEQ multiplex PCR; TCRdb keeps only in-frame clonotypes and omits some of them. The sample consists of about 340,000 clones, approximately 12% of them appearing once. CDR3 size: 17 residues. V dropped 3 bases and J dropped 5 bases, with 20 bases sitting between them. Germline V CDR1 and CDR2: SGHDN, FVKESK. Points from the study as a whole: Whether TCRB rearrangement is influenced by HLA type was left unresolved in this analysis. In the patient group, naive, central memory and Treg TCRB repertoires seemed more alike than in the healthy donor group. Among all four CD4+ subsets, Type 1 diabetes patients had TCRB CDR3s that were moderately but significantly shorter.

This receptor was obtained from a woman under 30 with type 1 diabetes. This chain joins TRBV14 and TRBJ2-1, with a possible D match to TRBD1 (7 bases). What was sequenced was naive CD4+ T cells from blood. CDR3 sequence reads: CASSQGRTGRPNNEQFF. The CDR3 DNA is TGTGCCAGCAGCCAGGGGAGGACAGGAAGGCCCAACAATGAGCAGTTCTTC.